Below, 32 T cell receptor beta chains from the same sample are listed, as sequenced in a study of T-cell memory formation after mild COVID-19. TCRdb passed the 5' RACE reads through MiXCR, listing each CDR3 protein once. Here the sample spans 120,000 to 150,000 distinct CDR3 sequences, over 6% being singletons. Source material: PBMCs or a T cell subset sorted from them (not recorded which). Source of these receptors: an adult woman who had mild COVID-19 (a few samples of this study predate the infection). Cell type and time point are not known.

A few counts support this clonotype. V usage is TRBV7-2 and J usage is TRBJ2-7; TRBD1 aligns across 8 bases. CDR1 is SGHTA and CDR2 is FQGNSA in the germline V gene. The CDR3 loop spans 14 amino acids. V was clipped by 4 bases and J by 2 bases; unmatched bases: 4. Here the CDR3 reads CASSSGTGPYEQYF. The CDR3 DNA reads as TGTGCCAGCAGCTCCGGGACAGGACCCTACGAGCAGTACTTC.

This clonotype was seen ten or more times. The V and J genes are TRBV7-3 and TRBJ2-5, with 10 bases identical to TRBD2. CDR1 SGHTA and CDR2 FQGTGA come from the germline V gene. Trimming cost V 5 bases and J 2 bases; bases outside gene matches: 5. The CDR3 extends over 15 amino acids. CDR3 DNA: TGTGCCAGCAGCGCTAGAGCGGGAGGGCAAGAGACCCAGTACTTC. This encodes CASSARAGGQETQYF.

This chain connects TRBV7-2 to TRBJ1-6; perhaps TRBD1 as D (6 bases). Trimming stripped 0 bases from V and 7 bases from J, with 10 bases between. From germline, CDR1 is SGHTA and CDR2 FQGNSA. The CDR3 sequence is 15 residues long. This CDR3 reads CASSLAWTANSPLHF. The CDR3 DNA sequence: TGTGCCAGCAGCTTAGCGTGGACAGCCAATTCACCCCTCCACTTT.

This clonotype was counted a few times. The rearrangement uses TRBV9 and TRBJ1-6, with TRBD1 matching 7 bases. Trimming removed 7 bases from V and 2 bases from J; junction bases left unmatched: 12. Germline-derived CDR1 and CDR2 are SGDLS and YYNGEE. The CDR3 extends over 17 amino acids. In DNA form, the CDR3 reads TGTGCCAGCGGGACGGGACAGCTGGTCCCCTATAATTCACCCCTCCACTTT. Protein: CASGTGQLVPYNSPLHF.

At least ten counts were recorded for this clonotype. The chain has TRBV7-9 and TRBJ2-1; weak D call: TRBD2 (6 bases). The germline V gene has CDR1 SEHNR and CDR2 FQNEAQ (reference sequence). Deletions cut 4 bases from V and 12 bases from J, with 22 bases between. The CDR3 has 15 amino acids. CDR3 sequence (DNA): TGTGCCAGCAGCTCGATTTCCGGGAGTAAGCTTGGGCAGTTCTTC. Amino acids: CASSSISGSKLGQFF.

This clonotype was detected ten times or more. The V call is TRBV7-3, the J call TRBJ2-1; TRBD2 aligns across 10 bases. This CDR3 contains 16 residues. CDR1 SGHTA and CDR2 FQGTGA come from the germline V gene. The J segment lost 9 bases and the V segment lost 5 bases, leaving 13 bases of the junction unmatched. The CDR3 protein is CASSRGTSGKGGEQFF. Written as DNA, the CDR3 is TGTGCCAGCAGCCGAGGAACTAGCGGGAAAGGGGGTGAGCAGTTCTTC.

This clonotype was detected many times. The CDR3 DNA follows: TGTGCCAGCAGCTTAGACAGGGGGGGAGATACGCAGTATTTT. Translating gives CASSLDRGGDTQYF. The chain recombines TRBV7-2 with TRBJ2-3; D might be TRBD1 (8 bases). The CDR3 is made up of 14 amino acids. Trimming removed 1 base from V and 5 bases from J, with 10 bases in between. Per germline, CDR1 SGHTA and CDR2 FQGNSA.

The rearrangement uses TRBV20-1 and TRBJ1-1; 8 positions match TRBD1. Germline CDR1 reads DFQATT; CDR2 reads SNEGSKA (reference sequence). This CDR3 spans 13 amino acids. The V segment lost 5 bases and the J segment 2 bases; nucleotides outside the gene matches: 4. For the CDR3, the DNA is TGCAGTGCTGGACAGGGCGGAAACACTGAAGCTTTCTTT. Translating gives CSAGQGGNTEAFF.

This rearrangement joins TRBV25-1 to TRBJ2-1; 9 bases line up with TRBD1. The CDR3 runs 17 residues. Germline CDR1 and CDR2: MGHDK and SYGVNS. V was pared by 3 bases and J by 6 bases, with 12 bases of the junction left unmatched. CDR3 loop: CASSDDRGNTLGNEQFF. The CDR3 bases are TGTGCCAGCAGTGACGACAGGGGGAATACTTTGGGCAATGAGCAGTTCTTC. The variable domain in full, with the rest retrieved from reference TRBV25-1 and TRBJ2-1, is EADIYQTPRYLVIGTGKKITLECSQTMGHDKMYWYQQDPGMELHLIHYSYGVNSTEKGDLSSESTVSRIRTEHFPLTLESARPSHTSQYLCASSDDRGNTLGNEQFFGPGTRLTVL.

This clonotype was detected only a few times. The chain has TRBV5-6 and TRBJ2-7; 8 bases fit TRBD2. Looked up from germline, CDR1 is SGHDT and CDR2 is YYEEEE. This CDR3 is built from 13 residues. V gave up 0 bases and J gave up 12 bases; unmatched junction bases: 8. CDR3 region: CASSLGIAGFPYF. The CDR3, as DNA: TGTGCCAGCAGCTTGGGGATAGCGGGATTCCCGTACTTC. Variable domain in full (rest from reference TRBV5-6 and TRBJ2-7): DAGVTQSPTHLIKTRGQQVTLRCSPKSGHDTVSWYQQALGQGPQFIFQYYEEEERQRGNFPDRFSGHQFPNYSSELNVNALLLGDSALYLCASSLGIAGFPYFGPGTRLTVT.

A few counts support this clonotype. V and J are TRBV7-9 and TRBJ1-2, with 7 bases fitting TRBD1. The CDR3 spans 16 residues. V was pared by 4 bases and J by 6 bases, with 14 bases of the junction left unmatched. Germline CDR1 SEHNR, CDR2 FQNEAQ (reference sequence). For the CDR3, the DNA is TGTGCCAGCAGCTCAGACAGGACAGGACCGTGGGATGGCTACACCTTC. Its translation: CASSSDRTGPWDGYTF.

The V gene is TRBV7-3, the J gene TRBJ2-1, with D perhaps matching TRBD2 (6 bases). Trimming cost V 6 bases and J 10 bases, with 19 bases left between them. This CDR3 has 14 amino acids. From germline, CDR1 is SGHTA and CDR2 FQGTGA. The CDR3 reads CASREMGGSGEQFF. CDR3 DNA sequence: TGTGCCAGCAGAGAAATGGGAGGATCCGGGGAGCAGTTCTTC.

There are a few counts of this clonotype. This rearrangement joins TRBV6-6 to TRBJ2-3; the match to TRBD1 covers 7 bases. CDR3 length equals 14 residues. Germline lookup yields CDR1 MNHNY and CDR2 SVGAGI (reference sequence). Trimming removed 7 bases from V and 4 bases from J; junction bases left unmatched: 8. CDR3 bases: TGTGCCAGCATTAGGGGGCTTTTCGCAGATACGCAGTATTTT. Its protein product is CASIRGLFADTQYF.

The J gene is TRBJ1-2, the V gene TRBV20-1; no reliable D call. V dropped 1 base and J dropped 8 bases, with 11 bases sitting between them. This CDR3 has 12 amino acids. Germline assignment: CDR1 DFQATT and CDR2 SNEGSKA (reference sequence). In DNA form, the CDR3 reads TGCAGTGCTAGAGTGAGCGGTAGCGGCTACACCTTC. This encodes CSARVSGSGYTF.

For this clonotype: With a much larger clone just one base away, this may be a read error. The chain has TRBV12-3 or TRBV12-4 and TRBJ2-5, with a weak D call TRBD1 (6 bases). The CDR3 length is 13 residues. V was shortened by 6 bases and J by 5 bases, with 13 bases between the two germline ends. The CDR3 DNA reads TGTGCCAGCAGGGCAGGGGTTTGGGAGACCCAGTACTTC. Amino acids: CASRAGVWETQYF.

The chain employs TRBV6-1 and TRBJ2-7; D perhaps matches TRBD1 (5 bases). The CDR3 loop spans 15 amino acids. CDR1 MNHNS and CDR2 SASEGT come from the germline V gene. Trimming pared 7 bases from V and 3 bases from J, leaving 19 bases between. CDR3 sequence (DNA): TGTGCCAGCACTCCCGGATACGGACAAAACTACGAGCAGTACTTC. It translates to CASTPGYGQNYEQYF.

The V gene is TRBV18, the J gene TRBJ2-3, with D unresolved. This CDR3 has 17 amino acids. Germline V gives CDR1 KGHSH, CDR2 LQKENI. V lost 5 bases, J lost 0 bases, and 18 bases lay in between. For the CDR3, the DNA is TGTGCCAGCTCAGCGTCAGTGCAAGTACCTAGCACAGATACGCAGTATTTT. It codes for CASSASVQVPSTDTQYF. The full variable domain, completed using reference TRBV18 and TRBJ2-3, is NAGVMQNPRHLVRRRGQEARLRCSPMKGHSHVYWYRQLPEEGLKFMVYLQKENIIDESGMPKERFSAEFPKEGPSILRIQQVVRGDSAAYFCASSASVQVPSTDTQYFGPGTRLTVL.

In its sample, this clonotype was seen many times. This rearrangement joins TRBV11-2 to TRBJ2-5; 10 bases map to TRBD2. With V trimmed by 3 bases and J by 3 bases, 7 bases remained unmatched. The CDR3 loop spans 16 amino acids. In germline, CDR1 is SGHAT, CDR2 FQNNGV. The DNA of the CDR3 is TGTGCCAGCAGCTTTAACAGCGGGGGGGCGGAAGAGACCCAGTACTTC. Its protein is CASSFNSGGAEETQYF.

This clonotype was detected a few times. V usage is TRBV3-1 and J usage is TRBJ2-7, with D tentatively TRBD1 or TRBD2 (5 bases each). CDR3 length equals 16 residues. CDR1 is LGHDT, CDR2 YNNKEL, per germline (reference sequence). The ends were cut back, 0 bases at V and 1 base at J, with 13 bases in the middle. In DNA form, the CDR3 reads TGTGCCAGCAGCCAAGACCGGGACCGTCCTTCCTACGAGCAGTACTTC. Its translation: CASSQDRDRPSYEQYF.

In this sample, this clonotype turned up many times. The rearrangement uses TRBV5-1 and TRBJ1-1, with D unresolved. Germline V CDR1 and CDR2: SGHRS, YFSETQ. The germline V and J ends were trimmed by 1 base and 7 bases, with 14 bases remaining between them. The CDR3 sequence is 14 residues long. The CDR3 sequence: CASSLQDGTVEAFF. The CDR3 coding sequence is TGCGCCAGCAGCTTGCAGGACGGTACTGTTGAAGCTTTCTTT.

The table lists this clonotype with many counts. This chain uses TRBV7-2 with TRBJ2-3; no clear D. CDR3 length: 17 amino acids. V was shortened by 5 bases and J by 1 base, with 19 bases between the two germline ends. Germline loops: CDR1 SGHTA, CDR2 FQGNSA. This CDR3 is CASSAVGLGRGTDTQYF. The CDR3 nucleotides are TGTGCCAGCAGCGCCGTAGGTCTAGGTAGGGGCACAGATACGCAGTATTTT.

There are a few counts of this clonotype. The chain combines TRBV4-3 with TRBJ1-4; 8 positions match TRBD1. V lost 2 bases to trimming and J lost 8 bases; unmatched junction nucleotides: 7. There are 15 residues in the CDR3. Per germline, CDR1 LGHNA and CDR2 YSLEER. The CDR3 protein is CASSQHRGGGEKLFF. The CDR3 DNA is TGCGCCAGCAGCCAACACAGGGGGGGCGGCGAAAAACTGTTTTTT.

This clonotype was observed many times. V gene TRBV10-3 combines with J gene TRBJ1-6, with TRBD1 identical over 9 bases. V gave up 5 bases and J gave up 7 bases; unmatched junction bases: 6. The CDR3 contains 15 residues. Per the germline V gene, CDR1 is ENHRY and CDR2 is SYGVKD. CDR3 in DNA: TGTGCCATCAGTCGGACAGGGGTCTTAAATTCACCCCTCCACTTT. It encodes CAISRTGVLNSPLHF.

This clonotype occurred many times. This chain connects TRBV5-6 to TRBJ2-1; D ambiguous. V was clipped by 3 bases and J by 7 bases, with 11 bases between them. Looked up from germline, CDR1 is SGHDT and CDR2 is YYEEEE. The CDR3 is 13 residues long. The CDR3, as DNA: TGTGCCAGCAGCTCAGGTTTGAGTAATGAGCAGTTCTTC. It is translated as CASSSGLSNEQFF.

A few counts support this clonotype. The chain employs TRBV20-1 and TRBJ1-1; 9 nucleotides align to TRBD1. The CDR3 sequence is 15 residues long. V was pared by 4 bases and J by 4 bases, with 10 bases of the junction left unmatched. CDR1 is DFQATT, CDR2 SNEGSKA, per germline (reference sequence). The chain's CDR3 is CSAISRTGEGTEAFF. The CDR3, as DNA: TGCAGTGCTATTTCCAGGACAGGGGAGGGCACTGAAGCTTTCTTT.

This clonotype has a count of ten or more. The V gene is TRBV5-1, the J gene TRBJ2-1; D is perhaps TRBD1 (6 bases). CDR1 SGHRS and CDR2 YFSETQ come from the germline V gene. This CDR3 has 15 amino acids. V was cut by 3 bases and J by 6 bases, with 16 bases left in between. Here the CDR3 DNA reads TGCGCCAGCAGCTCCGACTACCAAGGGGGCAATGAGCAGTTCTTC. It translates to CASSSDYQGGNEQFF. The variable domain in full, with the rest retrieved from reference TRBV5-1 and TRBJ2-1, is KAGVTQTPRYLIKTRGQQVTLSCSPISGHRSVSWYQQTPGQGLQFLFEYFSETQRNKGNFPGRFSGRQFSNSRSEMNVSTLELGDSALYLCASSSDYQGGNEQFFGPGTRLTVL.

V gene TRBV6-2 or TRBV6-3 combines with J gene TRBJ2-1, with TRBD2 matching 13 bases. Germline CDR1 and CDR2: MNHEY and SVGEGT. Unmatched junction bases numbered 4, after V lost 7 bases and J lost 4 bases. CDR3 length equals 15 residues. The CDR3 loop is CASKPGLAGYNEQFF. DNA for the CDR3: TGTGCCAGCAAACCGGGACTAGCGGGATACAATGAGCAGTTCTTC.

This clonotype was counted many times. The chain employs TRBV20-1 and TRBJ2-5; D not resolved. The germline gives CDR1 DFQATT, CDR2 SNEGSKA (reference sequence). The CDR3 extends over 11 amino acids. V lost 5 bases, J lost 1 base, and 5 bases lay in between. In nucleotides, the CDR3 is TGCAGTGCTCACTCCCAAGAGACCCAGTACTTC. Translated: CSAHSQETQYF.

The CDR3 protein is CASSEEDASRTEQFF. DNA for the CDR3: TGTGCCAGCAGTGAGGAGGACGCTTCCAGGACAGAGCAGTTCTTC. The V and J genes are TRBV2 and TRBJ2-1, with D perhaps assigned TRBD1 or TRBD2 (5 bases each). This CDR3 region has 15 residues. Per the germline V gene, CDR1 is SNHLY and CDR2 is FYNNEI. V lost 3 bases, J lost 10 bases, and 19 bases lay in between. Complete variable domain (other parts from reference TRBV2 and TRBJ2-1): EPEVTQTPSHQVTQMGQEVILRCVPISNHLYFYWYRQILGQKVEFLVSFYNNEISEKSEIFDDQFSVERPDGSNFTLKIRSTKLEDSAMYFCASSEEDASRTEQFFGPGTRLTVL.

This clonotype was seen a few times. The CDR3 sequence is CASGLSGSSYEQYF. In DNA form, the CDR3 reads TGTGCCAGCGGCCTTAGCGGGAGCTCCTACGAGCAGTACTTC. This rearrangement joins TRBV7-2 to TRBJ2-7; 9 positions agree with TRBD2. The CDR3 has 14 residues. V was pared by 8 bases and J by 0 bases, with 5 bases of the junction left unmatched. Germline V gene sequence: CDR1 SGHTA, CDR2 FQGNSA.

This clonotype was observed many times. The rearrangement joins TRBV2 to TRBJ2-3, with D possibly TRBD1 on 5 matching bases. The CDR3 is 14 residues long. Germline V gives CDR1 SNHLY, CDR2 FYNNEI. The V end lost 8 bases, the J end lost 3 bases, and 15 bases lay between the germline ends. For the CDR3, the DNA is TGTGCCAGCGGCTCAGGGTGGAAGACAGATACGCAGTATTTT. Protein: CASGSGWKTDTQYF.

This clonotype has ten or more counts. The junction differs from germline at one of its ends, possibly a read error. The chain has TRBV7-9 and TRBJ2-7; D remains unclear. The CDR3 totals 13 residues. Per the germline V gene, CDR1 is SEHNR and CDR2 is FQNEAQ (reference sequence). The CDR3 reads CASSPSAELGPLF. CDR3 DNA sequence: TGTGCCAGCAGCCCGAGCGCGGAATTGGGCCCCCTATTC.